Below, 30 T cell receptor beta chains from the same sample are listed, as sequenced in a study of blood T cells in healthy people across ages. Through a sample-barcoded 5' primer and a J-beta primer mix, a second PCR was run for roughly 7 to 12 cycles. TCRdb redid the calling of the 5' RACE reads with MiXCR, one entry per CDR3 protein. The sample lists about 800,000 distinct CDR3 sequences; 20% to 25% were seen once. The same specimen was also included in a second study, on T cells of mothers and their children.

What was sequenced was blood. The receptors were gathered from a boy aged 5-17 years in good health.

This clonotype was found a few times. V gene TRBV9 combines with J gene TRBJ2-5; D is possibly TRBD2 (5 bases). The germline V and J ends were trimmed by 0 bases and 5 bases, with 17 bases remaining between them. Germline V gene lookup returns CDR1 SGDLS and CDR2 YYNGEE. This CDR3 has 16 residues. In DNA form, the CDR3 reads TGTGCCAGCAGCGTAGGTAGAGGGTTAGCAGTCGAGACCCAGTACTTC. It translates to CASSVGRGLAVETQYF.

The CDR3 here is CASGFPSGGYGYTF. The DNA of the CDR3 is TGTGCCAGCGGATTTCCCTCGGGAGGCTATGGCTACACCTTC. V usage is TRBV7-9 and J usage is TRBJ1-2, with D unclear. V was shortened by 8 bases and J by 4 bases, with 17 bases between the two germline ends. In germline, CDR1 is SEHNR, CDR2 FQNEAQ (reference sequence). CDR3 size: 14 residues. The full variable domain, completed using reference TRBV7-9 and TRBJ1-2, is DTGVSQNPRHKITKRGQNVTFRCDPISEHNRLYWYRQTLGQGPEFLTYFQNEAQLEKSRLLSDRFSAERPKGSFSTLEIQRTEQGDSAMYLCASGFPSGGYGYTFGSGTRLTVV.

This clonotype occurred a few times. V and J are TRBV4-3 and TRBJ2-3; 12 nucleotides match TRBD2. The CDR3 has 17 residues. V lost 3 bases and J lost 0; bases outside the gene matches: 4. Germline CDR1 and CDR2: LGHNA and YSLEER. This CDR3 reads CASSHAGLAGSTDTQYF. The DNA for the CDR3 is TGCGCCAGCAGCCACGCTGGACTAGCGGGGAGCACAGATACGCAGTATTTT.

This clonotype has more than one count but fewer than ten. This chain joins TRBV28 and TRBJ2-1; D perhaps matches TRBD1 (6 bases). The DNA end lines up better with TRBJ2-7; the J call may be wrong. This CDR3 is built from 14 residues. CDR1 and CDR2 from the germline V gene are MDHEN and SYDVKM. The CDR3 here is CASSASFRGTGQYF. The CDR3 DNA reads TGTGCCAGCAGTGCCTCTTTCAGGGGCACAGGGCAGTACTTC.

The CDR3 protein is CSDPLAGVGEQYF. The DNA of the CDR3 is TGCAGTGACCCACTAGCGGGAGTAGGCGAGCAGTACTTC. This rearrangement joins TRBV20-1 to TRBJ2-7; the match to TRBD2 covers 11 bases. V was clipped by 7 bases and J by 6 bases; unmatched bases: 8. The CDR3 runs 13 residues. CDR1 is DFQATT, CDR2 SNEGSKA, per germline (reference sequence).

V gene TRBV7-6 combines with J gene TRBJ2-7, with TRBD1 as a possible D gene (5 bases). The CDR3 has 16 residues. V was shortened by 3 bases and J by 6 bases, with 21 bases between the two germline ends. Per germline, CDR1 SGHVS and CDR2 FNYEAQ. CDR3 residues: CASSLLARVGFREQYF. Here the CDR3 DNA reads TGTGCCAGCAGCTTGTTGGCCAGGGTCGGTTTTCGCGAGCAGTACTTC.

The rearrangement links TRBV2 to TRBJ2-7, with D perhaps matching TRBD2 (6 bases). Germline CDR1 and CDR2: SNHLY and FYNNEI. The CDR3 totals 14 residues. The V end lost 7 bases, the J end lost 3 bases, and 16 bases lay between the germline ends. CDR3: CASKLSSGDYEQYF. The DNA of the CDR3 is TGTGCCAGCAAACTGAGTAGCGGTGACTACGAGCAGTACTTC.

The chain joins TRBV7-9 to TRBJ2-5; D might be TRBD2 (6 bases). Trimming removed 3 bases at V and 11 bases at J, with 19 bases between. Germline CDR1 SEHNR, CDR2 FQNEAQ (reference sequence). This CDR3 has 14 amino acids. The CDR3 DNA follows: TGTGCCAGCAGCTTTCCCGGGGAGCTACGGGAGCAGTACTTC. This gives the protein CASSFPGELREQYF.

The rearrangement links TRBV5-5 to TRBJ1-5; D call uncertain. TRBJ2-3 explains the end of the DNA better; the J call may be wrong. This CDR3 is 13 amino acids long. Germline CDR1 and CDR2: SGHKS and YYEKEE (reference sequence). Written as DNA, the CDR3 is TGTGCCAGCAGCTTGGACGTCAATCAGCCCCAGTATTTT. It encodes CASSLDVNQPQYF.

This clonotype has only a few counts. This chain links TRBV28 with TRBJ2-1, with D maybe TRBD2 (7 bases). V gave up 1 base and J gave up 4 bases, with 14 bases separating them. The CDR3 has 16 amino acids. Looked up from germline, CDR1 is MDHEN and CDR2 is SYDVKM. In DNA form, the CDR3 reads TGTGCCAGCAGTTTATCGGTGGGGGGGCGGTACAATGAGCAGTTCTTC. This codes for CASSLSVGGRYNEQFF.

This clonotype has just a few counts. The genes are TRBV6-2 or TRBV6-3 and TRBJ2-5; 9 nucleotides agree with TRBD2. The J call may be in error: the DNA end matches TRBJ2-1 better. Germline assignment: CDR1 MNHEY and CDR2 SVGEGT. The CDR3 totals 13 residues. The chain's CDR3 is CASSYWREGPQFF. As DNA, the CDR3 is TGTGCCAGCAGTTATTGGCGGGAGGGCCCGCAGTTCTTC.

V and J are TRBV20-1 and TRBJ2-4; D is perhaps TRBD2 (5 bases). Trimming took off 2 bases at V and 7 bases at J, with 15 bases between the two ends. Germline assignment: CDR1 DFQATT and CDR2 SNEGSKA (reference sequence). The CDR3 has 14 amino acids. The CDR3 bases are TGCAGTGCTAGACCAGGACTCACGGGGAACATTCAGTACTTC. Translating gives CSARPGLTGNIQYF.

V usage is TRBV12-3 or TRBV12-4 and J usage is TRBJ2-7, with 9 bases aligning to TRBD1. V dropped 5 bases and J dropped 6; count of bases not matched to a gene: 11. This CDR3 comprises 15 residues. CDR3 region: CASSDPGTGFSEQYF. The CDR3 DNA sequence: TGTGCCAGCAGTGACCCCGGGACAGGGTTCTCCGAGCAGTACTTC.

This clonotype was observed once. V is TRBV25-1 and J is TRBJ1-1; possible D gene TRBD1, 5 bases. The CDR3 length is 14 residues. Germline assignment: CDR1 MGHDK and CDR2 SYGVNS. V was pared by 1 base and J by 10 bases, with 16 bases between. CDR3 nucleotides: TGTGCCAGCAGTGAATGGGACGGTCCCTTGCGAGCTTTCTTT. It is translated as CASSEWDGPLRAFF.

The V call is TRBV29-1, the J call TRBJ2-2, with TRBD2 as a possible D gene (6 bases). Between the trimmed V and J ends, which lost 6 bases and 1 base, there was a span of 15 bases. From germline, CDR1 is SQVTM and CDR2 ANQGSEA. The CDR3 runs 15 residues. The CDR3 spells CSVGGGIGNTGELFF. The CDR3 DNA sequence: TGCAGCGTCGGTGGAGGGATTGGGAACACCGGGGAGCTGTTTTTT.

This clonotype was seen more than once but under ten times. The V call is TRBV11-1, the J call TRBJ2-6; D may match TRBD1 or TRBD2 (6 bases each). This CDR3 spans 17 amino acids. The germline V and J ends were trimmed by 2 bases and 2 bases, with 13 bases remaining between them. CDR1 is SGHAT and CDR2 is FQDESV in the germline V gene (reference sequence). CDR3 region: CASSLIGGDAGANVLTF. CDR3 DNA sequence: TGTGCCAGCAGCTTAATCGGGGGCGACGCTGGGGCCAACGTCCTGACTTTC.

This clonotype was recorded a few times. The rearrangement links TRBV29-1 to TRBJ2-7; D not resolved. The V and J ends lost 3 bases and 3 bases respectively, with 9 bases between them. Germline V gene data show CDR1 as SQVTM and CDR2 as ANQGSEA. The CDR3 length is 12 residues. The CDR3 DNA reads as TGCAGCGTTGAGTTCGGGCACTACGAGCAGTACTTC. Translation: CSVEFGHYEQYF.

This clonotype has more than one count but fewer than ten. The chain carries TRBV20-1 and TRBJ2-4, with TRBD1 matching over 9 bases. The CDR3 is 13 residues long. Germline V gene lookup returns CDR1 DFQATT and CDR2 SNEGSKA (reference sequence). V was pared by 5 bases and J by 4 bases, with 3 bases of the junction left unmatched. CDR3 amino acids: CSAGDRVKNIQYF. CDR3 nucleotides: TGCAGTGCTGGGGACAGGGTTAAAAACATTCAGTACTTC.

The chain has TRBV4-1 and TRBJ2-5; D could derive from TRBD1 or TRBD2 (6 bases each). The J call is uncertain, as TRBJ2-1 better fits the DNA end. Germline V gives CDR1 MGHRA, CDR2 YSYEKL. The CDR3 totals 21 residues. CDR3 region: CASSLPTWGAASVEKDNEQFF. CDR3 DNA: TGCGCCAGCAGCCTACCAACGTGGGGGGCGGCCAGTGTGGAGAAGGACAATGAGCAGTTCTTC.

This clonotype was recorded a few times. This sequence joins TRBV6-2 or TRBV6-3 and TRBJ2-1; TRBD2 is a possible D gene (6 bases). V lost 7 bases and J lost 1, with 20 bases in between. CDR3 length equals 17 residues. The V gene's germline CDR1 is MNHEY and CDR2 SVGEGT. Here the CDR3 reads CASIARGAPLSYNEQFF. The DNA for the CDR3 is TGTGCCAGCATCGCGCGGGGAGCTCCACTGTCCTACAATGAGCAGTTCTTC.

This clonotype was detected only a few times. The rearrangement uses TRBV3-1 and TRBJ2-5; tentative D call: TRBD2 (7 bases). The CDR3 has 15 amino acids. The germline V and J ends were trimmed by 1 base and 1 base, with 10 bases remaining between them. CDR1 and CDR2 from the germline V gene are LGHDT and YNNKEL (reference sequence). This chain's CDR3 is CASSQAGGPQETQYF. The CDR3, as DNA: TGTGCCAGCAGCCAAGCGGGGGGCCCCCAAGAGACCCAGTACTTC.

This clonotype appeared many times. The chain recombines TRBV7-9 with TRBJ1-6; tentative D call: TRBD1 (6 bases). V was pared by 3 bases and J by 8 bases, with 14 bases between. CDR3 length equals 15 residues. Germline-derived CDR1 and CDR2 are SEHNR and FQNEAQ (reference sequence). As DNA, the CDR3 is TGTGCCAGCAGCTTGTGGCAGGGGCTGGATTCACCCCTCCACTTT. It encodes CASSLWQGLDSPLHF.

This clonotype occurred a few times. This CDR3 reads CASSRATTQYEQYF. The CDR3, as DNA: TGTGCCAGCAGCAGGGCGACGACTCAGTACGAGCAGTACTTC. This chain uses TRBV7-2 with TRBJ2-7, with D hard to call. V lost 5 bases and J 4 bases, leaving 15 bases between the germline ends. This CDR3 contains 14 residues. Germline-derived CDR1 and CDR2 are SGHTA and FQGNSA.

The chain links TRBV6-1 to TRBJ1-5; D is uncertain. V was shortened by 0 bases and J by 0 bases, with 6 bases between the two germline ends. The CDR3 totals 15 residues. Germline V gene sequence: CDR1 MNHNS, CDR2 SASEGT. CDR3 coding DNA: TGTGCCAGCAGTGAAGCGACGGTTAGCAATCAGCCCCAGCATTTT. This codes for CASSEATVSNQPQHF.

The V and J genes are TRBV20-1 and TRBJ1-1; D gene unclear. The V end lost 0 bases, the J end lost 5 bases, and 16 bases lay between the germline ends. The CDR3 has 15 residues. Germline lookup yields CDR1 DFQATT and CDR2 SNEGSKA (reference sequence). The CDR3 DNA reads TGCAGTGCTAGAGATCAACCAGGTTCGTGGACTGAAGCTTTCTTT. Its translation is CSARDQPGSWTEAFF.

V and J are TRBV6-4 and TRBJ2-4; D is unclear. Germline CDR1 MRHNA, CDR2 SNTAGT. This CDR3 is built from 19 residues. Trimming took 5 bases from V and 2 from J, leaving 25 bases between them. CDR3 DNA sequence: TGTGCCAGCAGTCCGTCGGCCGGGCTTGATACCACTACCAAAAACATTCAGTACTTC. This codes for CASSPSAGLDTTTKNIQYF.

This clonotype has just a few counts. The rearrangement links TRBV6-1 to TRBJ1-1; D ambiguous. The V gene's germline CDR1 is MNHNS and CDR2 SASEGT. Deletions cut 2 bases from V and 4 bases from J, with 5 bases between. This CDR3 contains 12 residues. CDR3 protein: CASSESSTEAFF. CDR3 DNA sequence: TGTGCCAGCAGTGAATCAAGCACTGAAGCTTTCTTT.

This clonotype appeared a few times. The chain employs TRBV6-1 and TRBJ2-5, with D unresolved. V gave up 2 bases and J gave up 5 bases, with 9 bases separating them. This CDR3 region has 13 residues. Germline V gene lookup returns CDR1 MNHNS and CDR2 SASEGT. CDR3 amino acids: CASSEFGVETQYF. In nucleotides, the CDR3 is TGTGCCAGCAGTGAATTTGGGGTTGAGACCCAGTACTTC.

The table lists this clonotype with a few counts. The chain combines TRBV20-1 with TRBJ2-7, with D possibly being TRBD2 (6 bases). CDR1 DFQATT and CDR2 SNEGSKA come from the germline V gene (reference sequence). CDR3 length: 15 amino acids. The V gene lost 3 bases and the J gene lost 0 bases, with 15 bases spanning the gap. The CDR3 reads CSASRFRDCSYEQYF. DNA of the CDR3: TGCAGTGCTAGTAGGTTCCGGGACTGCTCCTACGAGCAGTACTTC.

J is TRBJ2-5 and V is TRBV29-1; D is unclear. With the DNA end fitting TRBJ2-1 better, the J assignment may be wrong. The CDR3 has 10 amino acids. Germline loops: CDR1 SQVTM, CDR2 ANQGSEA. CDR3 sequence reads: CSGRRNEQFF. The CDR3 nucleotides are TGCAGCGGACGTAGGAATGAGCAGTTCTTC.